This TCR beta chain was obtained from a study of response to subunit inactivated influenza vaccine. TCRdb used MiXCR to reprocess the RT-PCR reads, holding one entry per CDR3 protein. The data show around 540,000 distinct CDR3 sequences, with about 12% seen just once and approximately 10% held by the top ten. Germline loops: CDR1 SGHRS, CDR2 YFSETQ. Between the trimmed V and J ends, which lost 0 bases and 5 bases, there was a span of 16 bases. This CDR3 region has 16 residues. This clonotype was detected ten times or more. The starting material was PBMCs from blood, obtained on the day of vaccination. This sequence joins TRBV5-1 and TRBJ2-3; perhaps D is TRBD1 or TRBD2 (5 bases each). The clonotype was recovered from a man aged 45-60 years who received an inactivated influenza vaccine. This chain's CDR3 is CASSLGDPFGGDTQYF. Here the CDR3 DNA reads TGCGCCAGCAGCTTGGGGGACCCGTTTGGCGGAGATACGCAGTATTTT.